A single sample gave rise to the 5 T cell receptor beta chains below, sequenced in a study of blood T cell repertoires in COVID-19. TCRdb keeps only in-frame clones here, not all; method: immunoSEQ multiplex PCR. The data show approximately 210,000 clones, with approximately 85% seen just once and 7.6% held by the top ten. Sample: peripheral blood. The receptors stem from a woman in her fifties or sixties with active or convalescent COVID-19.

The V and J genes are TRBV6-5 and TRBJ2-1; the match to TRBD1 covers 7 bases. V lost 6 bases and J lost 2; bases outside the gene matches: 4. The CDR3 extends over 14 amino acids. Per germline, CDR1 MNHEY and CDR2 SVGAGI. The CDR3: CASRSTGTYNEQFF. Here the CDR3 DNA reads TGTGCCAGCAGGTCGACAGGGACCTACAATGAGCAGTTCTTC.

V usage is TRBV7-9 and J usage is TRBJ2-3, with a tentative D call TRBD2 (5 bases). Germline CDR1 reads SEHNR; CDR2 reads FQNEAQ (reference sequence). This CDR3 contains 15 residues. V lost 1 base to trimming and J lost 0 bases, with 8 bases between them. The CDR3 spells CASSLVGGSTDTQYF. The CDR3 DNA is TGTGCCAGCAGCTTAGTCGGCGGGAGCACAGATACGCAGTATTTT.

Concerning this clone itself: This CDR3 is also generated by other DNA sequences in the sample. V is TRBV28 and J is TRBJ2-3, with 8 bases matching TRBD2. Per the germline V gene, CDR1 is MDHEN and CDR2 is SYDVKM. The CDR3 is made up of 14 amino acids. The V and J ends lost 3 bases and 3 bases, in that order; junction bases with no gene match: 2. CDR3 sequence: CASSFVAGTDTQYF. In DNA form, the CDR3 reads TGTGCCAGCAGTTTTGTAGCGGGGACAGATACGCAGTATTTT.

The genes are TRBV20-1 and TRBJ2-3; D gene ambiguous. V was cut by 6 bases and J by 4 bases, with 8 bases left in between. The CDR3 extends over 11 amino acids. Per germline, CDR1 DFQATT and CDR2 SNEGSKA (reference sequence). The CDR3 reads CSAPRADTQYF. Written as DNA, the CDR3 is TGCAGTGCCCCTCGCGCAGATACGCAGTATTTT.

The chain employs TRBV10-3 and TRBJ2-3, with D possibly TRBD2 on 7 matching bases. CDR3 length equals 15 residues. The germline V and J ends were trimmed by 4 bases and 3 bases, with 14 bases remaining between them. The germline gives CDR1 ENHRY, CDR2 SYGVKD. The CDR3 DNA sequence: TGTGCCATCAGTGTAGGGGGGGCCTTAACAGATACGCAGTATTTT. Translation: CAISVGGALTDTQYF.